Presented here are 17 T cell receptor beta chains from one specimen sequenced in a study of T cells after yellow fever vaccination. Using its own MiXCR run on the 5' RACE reads, TCRdb lists one record per CDR3 protein. The sample has some 110,000 distinct CDR3 sequences; roughly 6.8% are singletons. Specimen: CD4+ T cells sorted from PBMCs, collected more than 35 days after the first yellow fever vaccination. These receptors were obtained from a young man who received the YFV17D yellow fever vaccine.

This rearrangement joins TRBV6-4 to TRBJ2-3; the D is unclear. The length of the CDR3 is 13 residues. V was cut by 2 bases and J by 5 bases, with 8 bases left in between. Germline assignment: CDR1 MRHNA and CDR2 SNTAGT. DNA of the CDR3: TGTGCCAGCAGTGACAGTCCCGTAGATACGCAGTATTTT. Translation: CASSDSPVDTQYF.

This clonotype was picked up many times. This chain joins TRBV20-1 and TRBJ1-5; D is undetermined. Germline CDR1 is DFQATT and CDR2 is SNEGSKA (reference sequence). This CDR3 has 13 amino acids. V was trimmed by 7 bases and J by 1 base, leaving 11 bases between them. CDR3 bases: TGCAGTGGCCTCGGCTCCAGCAATCAGCCCCAGCATTTT. It yields the protein CSGLGSSNQPQHF.

The chain is built from TRBV11-1 and TRBJ1-6; tentative D call: TRBD1 (5 bases). Germline CDR1 and CDR2: SGHAT and FQDESV (reference sequence). Trimming removed 2 bases at V and 10 bases at J, with 27 bases between. The CDR3 sequence is 19 residues long. CDR3: CASSLNTTQGVRLSSPLHF. The CDR3 DNA reads as TGTGCCAGCAGCTTAAATACTACGCAGGGAGTGAGATTAAGCTCACCCCTCCACTTT.

The V call is TRBV9, the J call TRBJ2-1; a possible D gene is TRBD2 (5 bases). CDR1 and CDR2 from the germline V gene are SGDLS and YYNGEE. The CDR3 is made up of 12 amino acids. V was pared by 2 bases and J by 7 bases, with 7 bases between. This chain's CDR3 is CASSVGDNEQFF. The CDR3 DNA sequence: TGTGCCAGCAGCGTCGGGGATAATGAGCAGTTCTTC.

Ten or more counts support this clonotype. The chain combines TRBV7-2 with TRBJ1-1; perhaps TRBD1 as D (6 bases). The V end was cut by 1 base, the J end by 6 bases, with 12 bases between. Germline CDR1 is SGHTA and CDR2 is FQGNSA. The CDR3 is 14 amino acids. This chain's CDR3 is CASSLEGGGAEAFF. CDR3 DNA sequence: TGTGCCAGCAGCTTAGAAGGGGGAGGTGCTGAAGCTTTCTTT.

Many counts were recorded for this clonotype. The V gene is TRBV11-2, the J gene TRBJ2-1, with 12 bases that match TRBD2. V lost 8 bases, J lost 8 bases, and 4 bases stayed unmatched. Germline CDR1 reads SGHAT; CDR2 reads FQNNGV. This CDR3 contains 13 residues. The CDR3 coding sequence is TGTGCCAGCCGACTAGCGGGGGTCGATGAGCAGTTCTTC. Protein: CASRLAGVDEQFF. The full variable domain, in which reference TRBV11-2 and TRBJ2-1 provide the parts outside the CDR3, is EAGVAQSPRYKIIEKRQSVAFWCNPISGHATLYWYQQILGQGPKLLIQFQNNGVVDDSQLPKDRFSAERLKGVDSTLKIQPAKLEDSAVYLCASRLAGVDEQFFGPGTRLTVL.

This clonotype was seen at least ten times. The CDR3 DNA reads as TGTGCCAGCAGTCGTCCTCCCGAGCAGCGGAGCTCCTACGAGCAGTACGTC. Translated, it gives CASSRPPEQRSSYEQYV. The genes are TRBV25-1 and TRBJ2-7; possibly TRBD2 for D (5 bases). The CDR3 sequence is 17 residues long. The germline V gene has CDR1 MGHDK and CDR2 SYGVNS. The V end lost 5 bases, the J end lost 0 bases, and 20 bases lay between the germline ends.

Ten or more counts support this clonotype. This chain connects TRBV6-5 to TRBJ1-3; D call uncertain. The CDR3 spans 11 residues. V shed 8 bases and J shed 4 bases, with 6 bases lying between them. The germline gives CDR1 MNHEY, CDR2 SVGAGI. The CDR3: CASGWGNTIYF. Here the CDR3 DNA reads TGTGCCAGCGGTTGGGGAAACACCATATATTTT.

This clonotype was seen a few times. The J gene is TRBJ2-3, the V gene TRBV5-1; maybe TRBD1 (5 bases). The V and J ends lost 0 bases and 4 bases respectively, with 15 bases between them. This CDR3 comprises 16 residues. Germline loops: CDR1 SGHRS, CDR2 YFSETQ. The CDR3 loop reads CASSLASGSFADTQYF. CDR3 sequence (DNA): TGCGCCAGCAGCTTGGCTTCAGGGTCGTTCGCAGATACGCAGTATTTT.

This clonotype was seen at least ten times. V usage is TRBV20-1 and J usage is TRBJ2-1, with TRBD2 as a possible D gene (6 bases). CDR1 is DFQATT, CDR2 SNEGSKA, per germline (reference sequence). The CDR3 has 14 amino acids. V lost 3 bases to trimming and J lost 2 bases, with 11 bases between them. As DNA, the CDR3 is TGCAGTGCTAGCGGGGGATACCCCTACAATGAGCAGTTCTTC. Amino acids: CSASGGYPYNEQFF.

This clonotype was recorded at least ten times. This chain joins TRBV11-2 and TRBJ2-1; 10 bases are a match to TRBD2. CDR3 length: 19 amino acids. The V gene's germline CDR1 is SGHAT and CDR2 FQNNGV. Unmatched junction bases numbered 8, after V lost 0 bases and J lost 0 bases. CDR3 loop: CASSLEIAGGWSSYNEQFF. The CDR3 coding sequence is TGTGCCAGCAGCTTAGAGATAGCGGGGGGATGGAGCTCCTACAATGAGCAGTTCTTC.

This clonotype was observed at least ten times. The chain links TRBV7-2 to TRBJ2-1; 8 bases align to TRBD1. V lost 5 bases to trimming and J lost 7 bases; unmatched junction nucleotides: 4. The length of the CDR3 is 13 residues. Germline CDR1 and CDR2: SGHTA and FQGNSA. CDR3 amino acids: CASSPRQGNEQFF. Here the CDR3 DNA reads TGTGCCAGCAGCCCGCGACAGGGGAATGAGCAGTTCTTC.

This clonotype was observed at least ten times. The V gene is TRBV19, the J gene TRBJ2-5; no clear D. Trimming removed 5 bases from V and 4 bases from J, with 11 bases in between. The CDR3 is 13 residues long. Germline V gene lookup returns CDR1 LNHDA and CDR2 SQIVND (reference sequence). The CDR3 loop reads CASSPPGGETQYF. CDR3 DNA: TGTGCCAGTAGTCCCCCCGGCGGAGAGACCCAGTACTTC.

This clonotype appeared many times. A much larger clonotype is one base distant, so this may be a read error. The rearrangement uses TRBV10-2 and TRBJ2-7, with TRBD1 identical over 12 bases. The germline V gene has CDR1 WSHSY and CDR2 SAAADI. Trimming at V came to 6 bases and at J to 10 bases, leaving 13 bases not matched to a gene. The CDR3 totals 15 residues. CDR3 DNA: TGCGCCAGCAGCGCACCGGGACAGGGGGCGCGGGACCAGTACTTC. Residues: CASSAPGQGARDQYF.

The chain employs TRBV3-1 and TRBJ2-3, with 13 bases lining up with TRBD2. Germline lookup yields CDR1 LGHDT and CDR2 YNNKEL (reference sequence). The CDR3 loop spans 18 amino acids. With 11 bases clipped from V and 0 bases from J, the junction kept 14 bases outside the gene matches. The CDR3 reads CAFCSPTTSGGSTDTQYF. DNA of the CDR3: TGTGCCTTCTGTTCGCCGACGACTAGCGGGGGGAGCACAGATACGCAGTATTTT.

This clonotype came up many times. This rearrangement joins TRBV20-1 to TRBJ1-1; 8 nucleotides agree with TRBD1. Trimming took 2 bases from V and 4 from J; bases not matched to a gene: 9. From germline, CDR1 is DFQATT and CDR2 SNEGSKA (reference sequence). The CDR3 runs to 15 residues. CDR3 coding DNA: TGCAGTGCTAGACTCTTCCAGGGGGCGGGCACTGAAGCTTTCTTT. Translating gives CSARLFQGAGTEAFF.

There are many counts of this clonotype. V and J are TRBV4-2 and TRBJ2-4, with D possibly matching TRBD1 (6 bases). Germline assignment: CDR1 LGHNA and CDR2 YNFKEQ. The CDR3 is 17 residues long. V lost 1 base to trimming and J lost 0 bases, with 13 bases between them. CDR3 amino acids: CASSQGTDPLAKNIQYF. DNA of the CDR3: TGTGCCAGCAGCCAAGGGACAGATCCTCTAGCCAAAAACATTCAGTACTTC.